The 2 T cell receptor beta chains given below trace back to one sample, sequenced in a study of tumor-infiltrating lymphocytes in oesophageal squamous cell carcinoma. TCRdb re-derived calls from the PCR reads in MiXCR, one entry per CDR3 protein. Here the sample spans some 10,000 distinct CDR3 sequences, approximately 59% being singletons. The sequenced sample was esophageal tumor tissue. These receptor sequences come from a male donor with esophageal squamous cell carcinoma.

This clonotype occurred many times. The gene calls are TRBV19 and TRBJ2-1; TRBD2 aligns across 12 bases. The CDR3 runs to 17 residues. Germline V gene sequence: CDR1 LNHDA, CDR2 SQIVND (reference sequence). The J segment lost 10 bases and the V segment lost 5 bases, leaving 15 bases of the junction unmatched. The CDR3 nucleotides are TGTGCCAGTAGTTTCTTACCGACTAGCGGGAGTCATAGGGAGCAGTTCTTC. Translation gives CASSFLPTSGSHREQFF.

The CDR3: CASSLASSYNEQFF. CDR3 DNA: TGTGCCAGCAGCTTGGCTAGCTCCTACAATGAGCAGTTCTTC. J is TRBJ2-1 and V is TRBV7-6; D unclear. Trimming removed 3 bases at V and 0 bases at J, with 6 bases between. The V gene's germline CDR1 is SGHVS and CDR2 FNYEAQ. The CDR3 has 14 residues.